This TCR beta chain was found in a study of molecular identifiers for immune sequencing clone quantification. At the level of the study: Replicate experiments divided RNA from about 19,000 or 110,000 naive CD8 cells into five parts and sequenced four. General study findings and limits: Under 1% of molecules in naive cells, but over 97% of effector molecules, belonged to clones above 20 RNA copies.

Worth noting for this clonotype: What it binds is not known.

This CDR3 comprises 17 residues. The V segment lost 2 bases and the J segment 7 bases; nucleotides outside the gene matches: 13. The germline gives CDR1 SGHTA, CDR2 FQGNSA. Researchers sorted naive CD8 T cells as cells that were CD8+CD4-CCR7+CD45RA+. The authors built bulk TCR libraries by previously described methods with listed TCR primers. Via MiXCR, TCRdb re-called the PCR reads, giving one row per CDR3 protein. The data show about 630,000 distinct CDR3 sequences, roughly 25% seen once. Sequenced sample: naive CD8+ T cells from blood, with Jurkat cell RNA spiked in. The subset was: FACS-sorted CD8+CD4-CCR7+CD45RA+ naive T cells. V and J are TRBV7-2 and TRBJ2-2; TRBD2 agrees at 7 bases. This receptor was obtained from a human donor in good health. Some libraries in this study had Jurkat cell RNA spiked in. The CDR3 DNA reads TGTGCCAGCAGCTTACCGGCGGGGAGCGGGAAATTCGGGGAGCTGTTTTTT. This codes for CASSLPAGSGKFGELFF.